The 8 T cell receptor beta chains given below trace back to one sample, sequenced in a study of Ad26.COV2.S vaccination and SARS-CoV-2 variants. Specified treatment: about 20 received Ad26.COV2.S at low or high dose, single or two shots; a few received placebo; per-sample allocation not given. It was on day 63 after the first vaccine or placebo injection that samples were taken. Some clones are missing from TCRdb's copy, which holds only in-frame ones; the method was immunoSEQ multiplex PCR. This table holds approximately 350,000 clones, under 90% found once. The sequencing here drew on peripheral blood, taken in a trial of Ad26.COV2.S vaccine versus placebo. The receptors come from a person between 18 and 60 years old who received the Ad26.COV2.S COVID-19 vaccine or a placebo.

This sequence joins TRBV11-3 and TRBJ2-3; D tentatively reads TRBD1 or TRBD2 (5 bases each). CDR3 length: 15 residues. The germline V gene has CDR1 SGHNT and CDR2 YENEEA. Trimming pared 5 bases from V and 3 bases from J, leaving 15 bases between. CDR3 in amino acids: CASSGDHYGTDTQYF. CDR3 nucleotide sequence: TGTGCCAGCAGCGGGGACCACTACGGGACAGATACGCAGTATTTT.

V is TRBV6-2 or TRBV6-3 and J is TRBJ1-5; D is unresolved. Germline values: CDR1 MNHEY, CDR2 SVGEGT. This CDR3 region has 15 residues. The germline V and J ends were trimmed by 6 bases and 6 bases, with 18 bases remaining between them. CDR3 sequence reads: CASSPRAPEGQPQHF. CDR3 DNA sequence: TGTGCCAGCAGCCCTCGGGCACCGGAAGGTCAGCCCCAGCATTTT.

This clone appeared a single time. The chain joins TRBV27 to TRBJ1-1, with D maybe TRBD1 (6 bases). Germline values: CDR1 MNHEY, CDR2 SMNVEV (reference sequence). The CDR3 has 16 amino acids. Trimming cost V 2 bases and J 0 bases, with 13 bases left between them. The DNA of the CDR3 is TGTGCCAGCAGTTTAAGGACAGCTACGATGAACACTGAAGCTTTCTTT. Its translation is CASSLRTATMNTEAFF.

In this sample, this clone turned up once. The V gene is TRBV9, the J gene TRBJ1-4; 9 positions agree with TRBD1. The CDR3 is 14 amino acids. Germline-derived CDR1 and CDR2 are SGDLS and YYNGEE. Trimming at V came to 4 bases and at J to 8 bases, leaving 6 bases not matched to a gene. The CDR3 sequence: CASSLDRGGEKLFF. Written as DNA, the CDR3 is TGTGCCAGCAGCCTGGACAGGGGCGGCGAAAAACTGTTTTTT.

The chain combines TRBV10-1 with TRBJ2-1; 7 nucleotides line up with TRBD2. Germline CDR1 is WNHNN and CDR2 is SYGVQD (reference sequence). J gave up 13 bases and V 5 bases, and 8 bases lay outside the gene matches. The CDR3 has 12 amino acids. CDR3 residues: CASSRDYQGQFF. In DNA, the CDR3 is TGCGCCAGCAGTCGGGACTACCAGGGACAGTTCTTC.

The chain is built from TRBV29-1 and TRBJ2-5; D is unclear. With 0 bases removed from V and 5 bases from J, the gap between germline ends came to 10 bases. The germline gives CDR1 SQVTM, CDR2 ANQGSEA. CDR3 length equals 13 residues. The CDR3 DNA reads as TGCAGCGTTGAAGATCCCCTACAGGAGACCCAGTACTTC. Protein product: CSVEDPLQETQYF.

V is TRBV7-9 and J is TRBJ2-7; D remains unclear. There are 14 residues in the CDR3. Germline-derived CDR1 and CDR2 are SEHNR and FQNEAQ (reference sequence). Trimming pared 0 bases from V and 0 bases from J, leaving 6 bases between. In DNA, the CDR3 is TGTGCCAGCAGCTTAGCAACTACCTCCTACGAGCAGTACTTC. This sequence encodes CASSLATTSYEQYF. Full variable domain (rest looked up from reference TRBV7-9 and TRBJ2-7): DTGVSQNPRHKITKRGQNVTFRCDPISEHNRLYWYRQTLGQGPEFLTYFQNEAQLEKSRLLSDRFSAERPKGSFSTLEIQRTEQGDSAMYLCASSLATTSYEQYFGPGTRLTVT.

The rearrangement uses TRBV7-9 and TRBJ2-7, with D unresolved. CDR3 length equals 12 residues. The germline V and J ends were trimmed by 2 bases and 2 bases, with 4 bases remaining between them. The V gene's germline CDR1 is SEHNR and CDR2 FQNEAQ (reference sequence). CDR3 region: CASSLRAYEQYF. In DNA, the CDR3 is TGTGCCAGCAGCTTACGTGCCTACGAGCAGTACTTC. Using reference TRBV7-9 and TRBJ2-7 for the parts outside the CDR3, the full variable domain is DTGVSQNPRHKITKRGQNVTFRCDPISEHNRLYWYRQTLGQGPEFLTYFQNEAQLEKSRLLSDRFSAERPKGSFSTLEIQRTEQGDSAMYLCASSLRAYEQYFGPGTRLTVT.